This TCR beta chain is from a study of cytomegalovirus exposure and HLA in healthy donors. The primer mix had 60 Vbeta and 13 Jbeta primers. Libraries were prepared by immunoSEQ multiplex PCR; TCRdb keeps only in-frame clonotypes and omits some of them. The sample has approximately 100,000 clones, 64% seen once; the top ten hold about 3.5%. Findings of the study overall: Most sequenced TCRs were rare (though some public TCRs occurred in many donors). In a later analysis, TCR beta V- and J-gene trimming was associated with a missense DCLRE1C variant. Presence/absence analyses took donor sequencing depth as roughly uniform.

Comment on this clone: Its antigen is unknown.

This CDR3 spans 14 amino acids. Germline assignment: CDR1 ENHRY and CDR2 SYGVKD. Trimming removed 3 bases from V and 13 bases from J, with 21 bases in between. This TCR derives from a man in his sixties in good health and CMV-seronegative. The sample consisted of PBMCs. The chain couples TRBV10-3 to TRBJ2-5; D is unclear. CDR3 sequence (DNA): TGTGCCATCAGTGACGTGCAGACTCATAACCTTCTGTACTTC. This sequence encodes CAISDVQTHNLLYF.